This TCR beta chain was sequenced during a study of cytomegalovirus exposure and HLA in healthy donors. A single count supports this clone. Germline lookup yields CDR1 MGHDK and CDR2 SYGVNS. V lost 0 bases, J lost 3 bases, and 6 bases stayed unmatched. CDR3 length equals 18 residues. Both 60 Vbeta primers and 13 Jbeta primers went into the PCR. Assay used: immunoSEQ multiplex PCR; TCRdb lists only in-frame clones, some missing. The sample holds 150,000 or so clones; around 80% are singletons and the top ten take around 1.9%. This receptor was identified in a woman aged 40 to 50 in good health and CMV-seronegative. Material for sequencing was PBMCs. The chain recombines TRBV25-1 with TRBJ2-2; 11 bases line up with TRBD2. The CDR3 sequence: CASSEYASGRPDTGELFF. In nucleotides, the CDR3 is TGTGCCAGCAGTGAATATGCTAGCGGGAGGCCCGACACCGGGGAGCTGTTTTTT.